This T cell receptor (beta chain) comes out of a study of cytomegalovirus exposure and HLA in healthy donors. Study results and caveats: A few CMV-associated chains were confirmed in vitro to be specific for CMV antigens. Immune exposure information comprised only CMV serostatus.

This clone was detected a few times. Its target is not known. The CDR3 runs 13 residues. CDR1 is MGHDK, CDR2 SYGVNS, per germline. Trimming removed 8 bases from V and 4 bases from J; junction bases left unmatched: 4. PCR was performed using 60 Vbeta and 13 Jbeta primers. Sequenced by immunoSEQ multiplex PCR; TCRdb stores in-frame clones only, minus some. The sample holds roughly 140,000 clones, 70% to 80% seen once. What was sequenced was PBMCs. The chain employs TRBV25-1 and TRBJ1-4, with 7 bases matching TRBD1. This clonotype originated in a young woman in good health and CMV-seropositive. The CDR3 reads CASRQGHNEKLFF. CDR3 sequence (DNA): TGTGCCAGCCGACAGGGCCATAATGAAAAACTGTTTTTT. Full variable domain (outside the CDR3, taken from reference TRBV25-1 and TRBJ1-4): EADIYQTPRYLVIGTGKKITLECSQTMGHDKMYWYQQDPGMELHLIHYSYGVNSTEKGDLSSESTVSRIRTEHFPLTLESARPSHTSQYLCASRQGHNEKLFFGSGTQLSVL.